The entry below describes one T cell receptor (beta chain). In this sample, this clone turned up once. The antigen this receptor binds is unknown. Per-nucleotide qualities are absent, and no much larger clonotype sits a single base away. The data derive from a study of control samples from healthy donors and cancer patients (TCRdb year 2020). The germline V gene (reference sequence) gives CDR1 as LNHDA and CDR2 as SQIVND. Germline trimming: 3 bases from V, 1 base from J; junction bases outside gene matches: 6. The CDR3 measures 15 amino acids from cysteine to phenylalanine. Left in the record is the CDR3 DNA by itself, 45 bases read in frame from the first base. Library generation was performed with the immunoSEQ multiplex PCR assay. Held by TCRdb, this immuneACCESS table contains in-frame sequences only and omits some clones. Under half of the omission traces to an unresolved V gene where checked; the cause of the rest is unknown. The sample data list about 180,000 clones, and approximately 92% of these were observed just once. Jointly, the top ten make up over 1.1% of the sample.

The sequence derives from a man aged 25 to 40 in good health. The chain couples TRBV19 to TRBJ2-7; TRBD1 lines up with 7 middle nucleotides. Material: blood. The DNA sequence is TGTGCCAGTAGTATCAGGACAGGTTTTTCCTACGAGCAGTACTTC. This gives the protein CASSIRTGFSYEQYF.